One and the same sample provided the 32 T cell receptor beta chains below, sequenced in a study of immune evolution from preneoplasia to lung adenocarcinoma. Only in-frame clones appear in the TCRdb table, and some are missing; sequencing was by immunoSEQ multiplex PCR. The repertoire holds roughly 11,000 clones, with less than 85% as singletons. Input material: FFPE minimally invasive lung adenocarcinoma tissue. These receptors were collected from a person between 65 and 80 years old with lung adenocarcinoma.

CDR3 coding DNA: TGTGCCAGCAGTTTATTCTTGGGCGGGGAGCTGTTTTTT. This sequence encodes CASSLFLGGELFF. This sequence joins TRBV28 and TRBJ2-2; D is ambiguous. Between the trimmed V and J ends, which lost 1 base and 7 bases, there was a span of 7 bases. The germline V gene has CDR1 MDHEN and CDR2 SYDVKM. There are 13 residues in the CDR3.

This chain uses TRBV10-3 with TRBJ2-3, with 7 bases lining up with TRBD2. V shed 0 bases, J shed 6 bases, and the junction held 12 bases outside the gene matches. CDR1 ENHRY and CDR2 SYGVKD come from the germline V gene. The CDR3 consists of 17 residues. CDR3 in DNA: TGTGCCATCAGTGAGTCCCCGTTGACGGTGGGGGGGGATACGCAGTATTTT. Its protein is CAISESPLTVGGDTQYF.

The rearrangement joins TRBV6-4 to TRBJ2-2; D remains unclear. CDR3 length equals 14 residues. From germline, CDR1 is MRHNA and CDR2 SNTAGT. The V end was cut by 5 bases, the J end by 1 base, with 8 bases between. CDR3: CASSIYRNTGELFF. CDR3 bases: TGTGCCAGCAGTATTTACAGGAACACCGGGGAGCTGTTTTTT.

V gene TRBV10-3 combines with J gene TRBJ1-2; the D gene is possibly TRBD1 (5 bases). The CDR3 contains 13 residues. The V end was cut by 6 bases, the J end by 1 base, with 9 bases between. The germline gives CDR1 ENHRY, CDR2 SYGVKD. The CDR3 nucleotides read TGTGCCATCAGCTTCGACAGTAACTATGGCTACACCTTC. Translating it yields CAISFDSNYGYTF.

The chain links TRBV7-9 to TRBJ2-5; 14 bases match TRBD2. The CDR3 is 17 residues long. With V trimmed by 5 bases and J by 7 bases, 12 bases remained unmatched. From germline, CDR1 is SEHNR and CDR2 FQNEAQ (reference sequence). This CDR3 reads CASSPQTSGRAGWTQYF. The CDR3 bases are TGTGCCAGCAGCCCCCAGACTAGCGGGAGGGCTGGTTGGACCCAGTACTTC.

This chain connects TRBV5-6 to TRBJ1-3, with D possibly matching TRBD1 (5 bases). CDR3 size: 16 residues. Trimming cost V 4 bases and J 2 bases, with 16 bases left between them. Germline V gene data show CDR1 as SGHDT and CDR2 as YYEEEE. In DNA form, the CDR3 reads TGTGCCAGCAGCCCCGACGGGACGAGGGCTGGAAACACCATATATTTT. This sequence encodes CASSPDGTRAGNTIYF.

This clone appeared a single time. The CDR3 DNA reads TGTGCCAGCAGGGTGAGGGGGGGGGCTAACTATGGCTACACCTTC. Its translation: CASRVRGGANYGYTF. The chain uses TRBV28 and TRBJ1-2, with D perhaps TRBD1 (6 bases). CDR1 and CDR2 (germline): MDHEN, SYDVKM. This CDR3 is 15 amino acids long. Trimming shortened V by 6 bases and J by 0 bases, and 14 bases separated the two germline ends.

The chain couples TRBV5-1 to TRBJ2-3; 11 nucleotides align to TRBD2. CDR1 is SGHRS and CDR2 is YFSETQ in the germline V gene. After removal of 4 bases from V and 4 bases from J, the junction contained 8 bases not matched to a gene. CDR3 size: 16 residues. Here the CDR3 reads CASSGGTGLAADTQYF. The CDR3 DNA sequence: TGCGCCAGCAGCGGAGGGACGGGACTAGCGGCAGATACGCAGTATTTT.

This chain's CDR3 is CASSLGGAYNEQFF. In DNA, the CDR3 is TGTGCCAGCAGCTTGGGCGGCGCCTACAATGAGCAGTTCTTC. The chain couples TRBV11-2 to TRBJ2-1, with D uncertain. The CDR3 has 14 residues. The V end was cut by 3 bases, the J end by 2 bases, with 8 bases between. From germline, CDR1 is SGHAT and CDR2 FQNNGV.

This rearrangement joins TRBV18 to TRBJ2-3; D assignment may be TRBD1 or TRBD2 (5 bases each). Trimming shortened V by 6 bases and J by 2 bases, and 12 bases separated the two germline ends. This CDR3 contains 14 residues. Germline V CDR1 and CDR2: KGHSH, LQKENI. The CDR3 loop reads CASSPGTDTDTQYF. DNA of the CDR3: TGTGCCAGCTCGCCGGGGACGGACACAGATACGCAGTATTTT.

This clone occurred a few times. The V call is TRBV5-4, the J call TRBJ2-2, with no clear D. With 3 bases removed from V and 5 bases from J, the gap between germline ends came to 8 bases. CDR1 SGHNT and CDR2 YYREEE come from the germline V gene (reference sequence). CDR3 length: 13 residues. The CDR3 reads CASSSQRTGELFF. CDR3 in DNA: TGTGCCAGCAGCTCACAGAGGACCGGGGAGCTGTTTTTT.

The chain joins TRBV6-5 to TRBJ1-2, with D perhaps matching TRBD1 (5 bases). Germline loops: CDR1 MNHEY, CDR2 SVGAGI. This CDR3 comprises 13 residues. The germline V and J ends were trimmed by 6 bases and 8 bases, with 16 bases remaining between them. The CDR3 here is CASSLDSRKGYTF. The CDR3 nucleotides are TGTGCCAGCAGCCTTGACAGTCGGAAAGGCTACACCTTC.

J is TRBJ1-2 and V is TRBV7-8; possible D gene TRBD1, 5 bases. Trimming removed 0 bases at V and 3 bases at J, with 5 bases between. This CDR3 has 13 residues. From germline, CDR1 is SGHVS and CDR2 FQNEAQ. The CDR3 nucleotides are TGTGCCAGCAGCTTAGCCAGGGACTATGGCTACACCTTC. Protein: CASSLARDYGYTF.

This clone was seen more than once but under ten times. CDR3 DNA: TGTGCCAGCAGTGTTGGGGTAGAGACCCAGTACTTC. This encodes CASSVGVETQYF. This rearrangement joins TRBV25-1 to TRBJ2-5; unclear D gene. This CDR3 region has 12 residues. The V end was cut by 4 bases, the J end by 4 bases, with 7 bases between. Germline-derived CDR1 and CDR2 are MGHDK and SYGVNS.

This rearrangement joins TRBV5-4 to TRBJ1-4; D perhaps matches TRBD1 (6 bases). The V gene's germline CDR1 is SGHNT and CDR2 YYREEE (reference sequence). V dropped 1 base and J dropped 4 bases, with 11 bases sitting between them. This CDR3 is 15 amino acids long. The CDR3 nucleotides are TGTGCCAGCAGCTTGAATGCCAGGGGTAATGAAAAACTGTTTTTT. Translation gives CASSLNARGNEKLFF. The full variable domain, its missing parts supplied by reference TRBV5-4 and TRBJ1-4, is ETGVTQSPTHLIKTRGQQVTLRCSSQSGHNTVSWYQQALGQGPQFIFQYYREEENGRGNFPPRFSGLQFPNYSSELNVNALELDDSALYLCASSLNARGNEKLFFGSGTQLSVL.

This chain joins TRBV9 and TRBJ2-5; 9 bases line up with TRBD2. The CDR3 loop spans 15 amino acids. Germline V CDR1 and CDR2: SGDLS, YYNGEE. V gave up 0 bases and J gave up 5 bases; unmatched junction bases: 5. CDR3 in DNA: TGTGCCAGCAGCGTAGGAGGTACTAGCGGGGAGACCCAGTACTTC. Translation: CASSVGGTSGETQYF.

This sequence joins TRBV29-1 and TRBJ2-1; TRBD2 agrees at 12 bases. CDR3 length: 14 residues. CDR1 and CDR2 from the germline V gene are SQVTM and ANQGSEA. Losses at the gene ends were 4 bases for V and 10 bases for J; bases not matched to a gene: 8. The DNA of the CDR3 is TGCAGCGTTGCACCACTAGCGGGAGGTAGCGAGCAGTTCTTC. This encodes CSVAPLAGGSEQFF.

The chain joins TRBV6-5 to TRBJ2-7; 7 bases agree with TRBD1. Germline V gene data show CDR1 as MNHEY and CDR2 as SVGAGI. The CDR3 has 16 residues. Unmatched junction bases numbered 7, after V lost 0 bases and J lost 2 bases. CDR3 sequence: CASSYSSRTGTYEQYF. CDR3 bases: TGTGCCAGCAGTTACTCGTCTCGGACAGGTACCTACGAGCAGTACTTC.

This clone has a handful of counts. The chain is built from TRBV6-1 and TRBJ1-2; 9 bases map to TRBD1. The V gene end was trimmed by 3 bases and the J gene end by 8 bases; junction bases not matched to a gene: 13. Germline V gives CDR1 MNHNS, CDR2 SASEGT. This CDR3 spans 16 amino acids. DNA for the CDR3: TGTGCCAGCAGTGACGGCCCGGACAGGGGCCTTGACGGCTACACCTTC. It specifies CASSDGPDRGLDGYTF.

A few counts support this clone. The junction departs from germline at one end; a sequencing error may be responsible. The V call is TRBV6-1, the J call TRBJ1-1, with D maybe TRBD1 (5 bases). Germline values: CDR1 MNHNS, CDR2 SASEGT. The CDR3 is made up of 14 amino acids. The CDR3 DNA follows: TGTGCCAGCAGGGAAGGTTGGGGAGGGGCCGAAGCTTTCTTT. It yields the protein CASREGWGGAEAFF.

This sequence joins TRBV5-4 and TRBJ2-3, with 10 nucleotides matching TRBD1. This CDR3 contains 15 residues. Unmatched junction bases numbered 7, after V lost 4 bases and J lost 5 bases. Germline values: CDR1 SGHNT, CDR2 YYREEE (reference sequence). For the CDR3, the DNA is TGTGCCAGCAGCCGTTTCGGGACAGGGGAAGATACGCAGTATTTT. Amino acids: CASSRFGTGEDTQYF.

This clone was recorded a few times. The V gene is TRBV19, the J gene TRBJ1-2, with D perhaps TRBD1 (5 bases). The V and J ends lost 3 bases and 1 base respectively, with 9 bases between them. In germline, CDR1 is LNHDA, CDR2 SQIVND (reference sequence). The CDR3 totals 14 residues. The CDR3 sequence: CASSMSQGNYGYTF. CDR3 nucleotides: TGTGCCAGTAGTATGAGCCAGGGTAACTATGGCTACACCTTC.

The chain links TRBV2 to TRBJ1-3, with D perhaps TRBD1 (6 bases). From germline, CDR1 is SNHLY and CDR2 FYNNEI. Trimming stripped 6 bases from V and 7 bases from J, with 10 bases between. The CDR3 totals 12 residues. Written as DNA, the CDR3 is TGTGCCAGCAGGGGAACAGGGAACACCATATATTTT. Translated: CASRGTGNTIYF.

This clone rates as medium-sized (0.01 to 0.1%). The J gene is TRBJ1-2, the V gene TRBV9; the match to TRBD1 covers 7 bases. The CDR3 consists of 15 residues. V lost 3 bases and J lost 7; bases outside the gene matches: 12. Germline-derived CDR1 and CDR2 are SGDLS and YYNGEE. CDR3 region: CASSGVGQLRAGYTF. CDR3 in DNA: TGTGCCAGCAGCGGGGTGGGACAGCTGAGGGCTGGCTACACCTTC.

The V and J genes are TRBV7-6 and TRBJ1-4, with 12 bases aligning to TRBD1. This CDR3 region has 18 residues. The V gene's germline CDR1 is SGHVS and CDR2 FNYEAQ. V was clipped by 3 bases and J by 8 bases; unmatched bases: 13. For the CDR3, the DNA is TGTGCCAGCAGCTTCTCTCCGGGACAGGGGGCGAGAGAGGAAAAACTGTTTTTT. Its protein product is CASSFSPGQGAREEKLFF.

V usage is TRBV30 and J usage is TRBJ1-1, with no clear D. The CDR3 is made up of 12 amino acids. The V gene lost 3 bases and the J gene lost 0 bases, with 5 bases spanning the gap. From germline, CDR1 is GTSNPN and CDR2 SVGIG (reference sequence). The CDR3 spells CAWRVLNTEAFF. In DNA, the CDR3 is TGTGCCTGGAGGGTATTGAACACTGAAGCTTTCTTT.

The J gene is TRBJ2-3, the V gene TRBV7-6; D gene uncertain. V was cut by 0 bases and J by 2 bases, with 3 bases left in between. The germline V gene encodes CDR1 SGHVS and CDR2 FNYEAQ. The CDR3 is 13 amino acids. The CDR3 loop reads CASSLADTDTQYF. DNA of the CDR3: TGTGCCAGCAGCTTAGCCGACACAGATACGCAGTATTTT.

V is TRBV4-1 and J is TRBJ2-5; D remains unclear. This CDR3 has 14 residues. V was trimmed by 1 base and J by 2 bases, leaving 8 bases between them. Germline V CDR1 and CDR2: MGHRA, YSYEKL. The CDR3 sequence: CASSQVLAQETQYF. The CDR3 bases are TGCGCCAGCAGCCAAGTACTGGCTCAAGAGACCCAGTACTTC.

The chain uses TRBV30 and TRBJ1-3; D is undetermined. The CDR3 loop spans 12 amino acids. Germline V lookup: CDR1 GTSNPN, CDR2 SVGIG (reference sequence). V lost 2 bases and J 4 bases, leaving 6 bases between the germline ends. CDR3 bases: TGTGCCTGGAGTACCGTCGGAAACACCATATATTTT. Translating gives CAWSTVGNTIYF.

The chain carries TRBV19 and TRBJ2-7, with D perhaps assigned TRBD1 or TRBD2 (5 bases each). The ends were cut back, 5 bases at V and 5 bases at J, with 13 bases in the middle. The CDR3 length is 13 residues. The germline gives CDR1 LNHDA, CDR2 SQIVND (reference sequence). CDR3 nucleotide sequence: TGTGCCAGTAGTGTACCCCCGGGACACGAGCAGTACTTC. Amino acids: CASSVPPGHEQYF.

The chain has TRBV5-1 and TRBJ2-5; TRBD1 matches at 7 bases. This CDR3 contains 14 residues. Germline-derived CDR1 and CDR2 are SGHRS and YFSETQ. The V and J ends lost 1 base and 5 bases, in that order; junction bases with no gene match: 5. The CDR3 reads CASSLFGQAETQYF. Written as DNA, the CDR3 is TGCGCCAGCAGCTTGTTCGGACAGGCGGAGACCCAGTACTTC.

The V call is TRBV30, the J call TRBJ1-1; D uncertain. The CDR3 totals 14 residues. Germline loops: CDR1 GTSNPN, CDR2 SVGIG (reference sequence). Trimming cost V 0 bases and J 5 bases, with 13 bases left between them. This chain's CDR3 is CAWSVGLGSTEAFF. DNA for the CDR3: TGTGCCTGGAGTGTGGGTCTGGGGAGTACTGAAGCTTTCTTT.